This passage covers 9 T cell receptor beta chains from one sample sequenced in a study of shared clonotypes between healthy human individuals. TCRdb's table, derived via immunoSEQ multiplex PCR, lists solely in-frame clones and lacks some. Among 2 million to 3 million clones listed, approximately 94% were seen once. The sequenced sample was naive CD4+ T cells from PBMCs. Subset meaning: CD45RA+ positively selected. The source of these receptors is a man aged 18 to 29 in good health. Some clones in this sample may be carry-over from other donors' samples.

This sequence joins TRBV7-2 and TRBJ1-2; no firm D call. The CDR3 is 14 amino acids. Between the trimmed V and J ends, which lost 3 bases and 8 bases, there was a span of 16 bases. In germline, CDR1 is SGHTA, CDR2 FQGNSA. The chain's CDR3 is CASSFGLRGQGYTF. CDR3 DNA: TGTGCCAGCAGCTTCGGGCTCCGGGGTCAGGGCTACACCTTC.

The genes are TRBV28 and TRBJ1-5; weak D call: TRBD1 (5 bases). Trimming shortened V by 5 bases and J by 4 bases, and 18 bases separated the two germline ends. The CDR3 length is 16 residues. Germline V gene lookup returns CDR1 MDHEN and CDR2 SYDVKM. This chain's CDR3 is CASSQIWGGPNQPQHF. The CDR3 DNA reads TGTGCCAGCAGTCAAATATGGGGGGGTCCGAATCAGCCCCAGCATTTT. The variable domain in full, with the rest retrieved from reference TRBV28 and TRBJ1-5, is DVKVTQSSRYLVKRTGEKVFLECVQDMDHENMFWYRQDPGLGLRLIYFSYDVKMKEKGDIPEGYSVSREKKERFSLILESASTNQTSMYLCASSQIWGGPNQPQHFGDGTRLSIL.

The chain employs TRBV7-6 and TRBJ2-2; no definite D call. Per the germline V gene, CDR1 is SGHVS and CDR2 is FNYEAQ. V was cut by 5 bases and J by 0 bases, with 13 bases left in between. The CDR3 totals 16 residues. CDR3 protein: CASSHSERPNTGELFF. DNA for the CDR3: TGTGCCAGCAGCCACAGCGAGCGACCGAACACCGGGGAGCTGTTTTTT.

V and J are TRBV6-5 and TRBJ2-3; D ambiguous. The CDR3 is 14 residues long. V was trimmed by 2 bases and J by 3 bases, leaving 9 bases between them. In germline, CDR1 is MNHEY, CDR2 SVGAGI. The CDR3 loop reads CASSYVLETDTQYF. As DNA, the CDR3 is TGTGCCAGCAGTTACGTGTTGGAGACAGATACGCAGTATTTT.

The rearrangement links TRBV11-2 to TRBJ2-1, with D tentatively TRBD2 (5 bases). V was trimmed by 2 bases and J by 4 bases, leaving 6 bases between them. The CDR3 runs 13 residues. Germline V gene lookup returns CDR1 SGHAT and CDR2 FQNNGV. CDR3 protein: CASSLREYNEQFF. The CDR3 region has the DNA TGTGCCAGCAGCTTAAGGGAGTACAATGAGCAGTTCTTC.

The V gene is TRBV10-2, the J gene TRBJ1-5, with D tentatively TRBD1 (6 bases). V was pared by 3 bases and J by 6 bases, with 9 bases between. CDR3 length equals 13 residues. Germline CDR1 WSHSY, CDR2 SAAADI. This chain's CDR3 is CASSDQGSQPQHF. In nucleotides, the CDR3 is TGCGCCAGCAGTGACCAGGGGAGTCAGCCCCAGCATTTT.

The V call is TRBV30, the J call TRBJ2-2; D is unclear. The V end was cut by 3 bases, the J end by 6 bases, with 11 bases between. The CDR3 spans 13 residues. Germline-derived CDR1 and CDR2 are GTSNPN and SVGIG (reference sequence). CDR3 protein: CAWSKKASGELFF. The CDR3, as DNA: TGTGCCTGGAGCAAAAAGGCGTCCGGGGAGCTGTTTTTT.

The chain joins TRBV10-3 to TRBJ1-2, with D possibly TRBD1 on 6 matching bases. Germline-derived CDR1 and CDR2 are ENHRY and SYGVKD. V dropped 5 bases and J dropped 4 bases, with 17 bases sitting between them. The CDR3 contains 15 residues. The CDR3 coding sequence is TGTGCCATCAGTCCTAACAGGGCAGGTGGCTATGGCTACACCTTC. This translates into CAISPNRAGGYGYTF.

The CDR3 sequence is CASSVLDPREAGELFF. Here the CDR3 DNA reads TGTGCCAGCAGTGTTCTCGACCCCAGAGAGGCCGGGGAGCTGTTTTTT. This sequence joins TRBV6-1 and TRBJ2-2; no clear D gene. Trimming stripped 4 bases from V and 6 bases from J, with 18 bases between. Per the germline V gene, CDR1 is MNHNS and CDR2 is SASEGT. The CDR3 is 16 amino acids.